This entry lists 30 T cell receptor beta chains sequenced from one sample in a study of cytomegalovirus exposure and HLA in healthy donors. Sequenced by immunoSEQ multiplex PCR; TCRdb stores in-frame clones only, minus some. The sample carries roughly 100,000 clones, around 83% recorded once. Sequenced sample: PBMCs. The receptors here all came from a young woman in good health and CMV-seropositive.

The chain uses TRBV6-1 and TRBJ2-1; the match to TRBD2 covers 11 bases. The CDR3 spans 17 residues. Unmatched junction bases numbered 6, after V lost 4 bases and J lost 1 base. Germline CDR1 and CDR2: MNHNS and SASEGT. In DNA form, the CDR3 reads TGTGCCAGCAGTGGGGGACTAGCGGCTTCTTCCTACAATGAGCAGTTCTTC. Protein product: CASSGGLAASSYNEQFF.

DNA for the CDR3: TGTGCCTGGAGTTTTGACAGGGACTACACCTTC. Translated: CAWSFDRDYTF. The rearrangement links TRBV30 to TRBJ1-2, with 7 positions matching TRBD1. Unmatched junction bases numbered 4, after V lost 2 bases and J lost 10 bases. CDR3 length: 11 residues. Germline assignment: CDR1 GTSNPN and CDR2 SVGIG (reference sequence).

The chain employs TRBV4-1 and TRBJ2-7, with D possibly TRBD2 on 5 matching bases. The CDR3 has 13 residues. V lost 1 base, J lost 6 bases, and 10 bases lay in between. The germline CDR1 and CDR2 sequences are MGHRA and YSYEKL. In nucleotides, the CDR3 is TGCGCCAGCAGCCAAGTGACTACCGCCGAGCAGTACTTC. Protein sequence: CASSQVTTAEQYF.

CDR3 sequence reads: CASSHLGRNTEAFF. The CDR3 DNA reads as TGCGCCAGCAGCCACCTCGGGAGGAACACTGAAGCTTTCTTT. The V and J genes are TRBV4-1 and TRBJ1-1; no clear D. Trimming stripped 3 bases from V and 1 base from J, with 9 bases between. The CDR3 loop spans 14 amino acids. Per the germline V gene, CDR1 is MGHRA and CDR2 is YSYEKL.

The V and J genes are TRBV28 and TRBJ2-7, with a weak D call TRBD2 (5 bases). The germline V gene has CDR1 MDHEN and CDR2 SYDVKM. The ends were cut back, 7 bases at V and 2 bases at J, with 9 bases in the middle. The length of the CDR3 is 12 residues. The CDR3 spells CASMRVTYEQYF. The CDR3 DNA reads TGTGCCAGCATGAGGGTCACCTACGAGCAGTACTTC.

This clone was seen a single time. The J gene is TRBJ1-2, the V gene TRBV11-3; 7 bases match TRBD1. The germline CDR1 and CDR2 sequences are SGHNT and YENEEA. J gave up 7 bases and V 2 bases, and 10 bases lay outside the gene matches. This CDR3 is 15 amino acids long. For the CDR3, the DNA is TGTGCCAGCAGCTTATCCAGACAGGGAACAATTGGCTACACCTTC. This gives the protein CASSLSRQGTIGYTF. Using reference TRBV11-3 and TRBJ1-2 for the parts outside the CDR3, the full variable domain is EAGVVQSPRYKIIEKKQPVAFWCNPISGHNTLYWYLQNLGQGPELLIRYENEEAVDDSQLPKDRFSAERLKGVDSTLKIQPAELGDSAVYLCASSLSRQGTIGYTFGSGTRLTVV.

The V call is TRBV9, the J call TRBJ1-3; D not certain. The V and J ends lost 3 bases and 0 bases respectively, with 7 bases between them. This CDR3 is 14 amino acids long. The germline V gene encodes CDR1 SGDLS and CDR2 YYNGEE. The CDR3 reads CASSGGSSGNTIYF. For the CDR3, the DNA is TGTGCCAGCAGCGGAGGGAGCTCTGGAAACACCATATATTTT. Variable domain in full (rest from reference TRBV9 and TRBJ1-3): DSGVTQTPKHLITATGQRVTLRCSPRSGDLSVYWYQQSLDQGLQFLIQYYNGEERAKGNILERFSAQQFPDLHSELNLSSLELGDSALYFCASSGGSSGNTIYFGEGSWLTVV.

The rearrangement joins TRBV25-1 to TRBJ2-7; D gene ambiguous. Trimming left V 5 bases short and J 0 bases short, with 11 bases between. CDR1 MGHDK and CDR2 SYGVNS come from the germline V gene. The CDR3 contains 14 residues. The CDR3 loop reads CASSHEVPSYEQYF. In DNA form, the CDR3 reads TGTGCCAGCAGTCACGAGGTCCCCTCCTACGAGCAGTACTTC.

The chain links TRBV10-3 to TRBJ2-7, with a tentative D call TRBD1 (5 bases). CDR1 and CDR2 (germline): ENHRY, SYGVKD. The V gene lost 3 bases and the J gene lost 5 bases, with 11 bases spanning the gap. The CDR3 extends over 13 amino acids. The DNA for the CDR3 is TGTGCCATCAGTGACCTCCCGACAGACGAGCAGTACTTC. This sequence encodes CAISDLPTDEQYF.

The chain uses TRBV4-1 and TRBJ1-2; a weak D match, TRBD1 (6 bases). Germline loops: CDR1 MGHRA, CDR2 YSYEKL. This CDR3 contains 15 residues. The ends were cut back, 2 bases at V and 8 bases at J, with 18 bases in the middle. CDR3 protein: CASSQWALGGRGYTF. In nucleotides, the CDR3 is TGCGCCAGCAGCCAATGGGCTCTAGGGGGAAGGGGCTACACCTTC.

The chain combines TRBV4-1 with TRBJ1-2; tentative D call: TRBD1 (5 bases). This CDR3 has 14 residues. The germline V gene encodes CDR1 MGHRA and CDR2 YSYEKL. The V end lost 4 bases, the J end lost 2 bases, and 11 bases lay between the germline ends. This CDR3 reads CASSPKQENYGYTF. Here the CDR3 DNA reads TGCGCCAGCAGCCCGAAACAGGAGAACTATGGCTACACCTTC.

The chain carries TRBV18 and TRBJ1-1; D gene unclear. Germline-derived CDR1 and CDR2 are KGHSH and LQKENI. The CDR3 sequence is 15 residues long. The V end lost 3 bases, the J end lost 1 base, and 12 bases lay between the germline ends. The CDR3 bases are TGTGCCAGCTCACCCTCTGGCACCTCGAACACTGAAGCTTTCTTT. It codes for CASSPSGTSNTEAFF. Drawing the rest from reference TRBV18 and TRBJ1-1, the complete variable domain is NAGVMQNPRHLVRRRGQEARLRCSPMKGHSHVYWYRQLPEEGLKFMVYLQKENIIDESGMPKERFSAEFPKEGPSILRIQQVVRGDSAAYFCASSPSGTSNTEAFFGQGTRLTVV.

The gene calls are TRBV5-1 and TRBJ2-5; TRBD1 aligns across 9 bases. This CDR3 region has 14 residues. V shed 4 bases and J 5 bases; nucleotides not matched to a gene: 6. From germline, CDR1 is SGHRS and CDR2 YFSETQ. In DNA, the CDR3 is TGCGCCAGCAGCGCGGGACAGGGAGGCGAGACCCAGTACTTC. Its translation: CASSAGQGGETQYF.

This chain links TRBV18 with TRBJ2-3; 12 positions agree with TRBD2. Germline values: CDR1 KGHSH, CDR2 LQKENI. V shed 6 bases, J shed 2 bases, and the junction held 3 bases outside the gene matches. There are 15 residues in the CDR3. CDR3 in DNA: TGTGCCAGCTCTGGACTAGCGGGGAACACAGATACGCAGTATTTT. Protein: CASSGLAGNTDTQYF.

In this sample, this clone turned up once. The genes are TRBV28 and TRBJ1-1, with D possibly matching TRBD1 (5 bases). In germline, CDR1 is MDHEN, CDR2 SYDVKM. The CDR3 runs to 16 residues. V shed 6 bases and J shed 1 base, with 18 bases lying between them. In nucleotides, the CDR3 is TGTGCCAGCAGCCCCCCGATGGGCGGGGGGAACACTGAAGCTTTCTTT. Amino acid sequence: CASSPPMGGGNTEAFF.

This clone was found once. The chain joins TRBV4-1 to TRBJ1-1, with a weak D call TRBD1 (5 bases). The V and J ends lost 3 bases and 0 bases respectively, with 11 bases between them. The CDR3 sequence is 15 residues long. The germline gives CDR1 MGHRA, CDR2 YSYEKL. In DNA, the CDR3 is TGCGCCAGCAGCCAGGAAAAAGGGGTGAACACTGAAGCTTTCTTT. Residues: CASSQEKGVNTEAFF.

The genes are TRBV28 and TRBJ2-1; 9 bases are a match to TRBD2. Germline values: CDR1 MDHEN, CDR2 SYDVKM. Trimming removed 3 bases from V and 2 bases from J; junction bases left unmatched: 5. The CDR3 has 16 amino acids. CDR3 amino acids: CASSLTGLAAYNEQFF. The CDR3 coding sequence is TGTGCCAGCAGTTTGACGGGACTAGCAGCCTACAATGAGCAGTTCTTC.

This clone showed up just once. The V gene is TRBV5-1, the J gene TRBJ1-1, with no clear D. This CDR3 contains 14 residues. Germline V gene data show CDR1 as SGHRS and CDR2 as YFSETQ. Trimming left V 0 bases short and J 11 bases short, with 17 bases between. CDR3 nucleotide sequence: TGCGCCAGCAGCTTGGAGTCCGGAGCCCCTGTCGCTTTCTTT. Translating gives CASSLESGAPVAFF.

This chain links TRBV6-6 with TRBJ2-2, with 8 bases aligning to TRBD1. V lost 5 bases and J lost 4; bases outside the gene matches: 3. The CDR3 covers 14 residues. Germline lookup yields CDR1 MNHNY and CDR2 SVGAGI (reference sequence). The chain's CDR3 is CASSGQGATGELFF. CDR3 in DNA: TGTGCCAGCAGTGGTCAGGGGGCCACCGGGGAGCTGTTTTTT.

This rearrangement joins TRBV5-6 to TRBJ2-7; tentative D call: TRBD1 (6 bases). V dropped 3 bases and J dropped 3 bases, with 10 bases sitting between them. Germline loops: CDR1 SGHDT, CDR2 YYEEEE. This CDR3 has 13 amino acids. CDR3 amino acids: CASSWGPGYEQYF. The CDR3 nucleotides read TGTGCCAGCAGCTGGGGGCCCGGCTACGAGCAGTACTTC.

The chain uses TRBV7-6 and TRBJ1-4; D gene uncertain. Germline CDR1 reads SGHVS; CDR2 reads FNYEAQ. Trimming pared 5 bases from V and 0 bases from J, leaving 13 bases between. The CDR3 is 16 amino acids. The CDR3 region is CASSPALDATNEKLFF. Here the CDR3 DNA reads TGTGCCAGCAGCCCCGCCTTAGATGCAACTAATGAAAAACTGTTTTTT.

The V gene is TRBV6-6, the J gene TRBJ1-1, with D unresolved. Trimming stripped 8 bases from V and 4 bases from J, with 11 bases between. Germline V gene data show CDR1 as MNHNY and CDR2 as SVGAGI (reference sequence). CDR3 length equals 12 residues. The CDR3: CASGVVGTEAFF. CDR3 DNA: TGTGCCAGCGGAGTAGTGGGCACTGAAGCTTTCTTT.

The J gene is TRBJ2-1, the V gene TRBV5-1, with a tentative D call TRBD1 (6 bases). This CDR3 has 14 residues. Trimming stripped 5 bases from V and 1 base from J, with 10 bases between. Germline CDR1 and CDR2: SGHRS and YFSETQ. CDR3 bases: TGCGCCAGCAGAATGACAGGATCCTACAATGAGCAGTTCTTC. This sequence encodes CASRMTGSYNEQFF.

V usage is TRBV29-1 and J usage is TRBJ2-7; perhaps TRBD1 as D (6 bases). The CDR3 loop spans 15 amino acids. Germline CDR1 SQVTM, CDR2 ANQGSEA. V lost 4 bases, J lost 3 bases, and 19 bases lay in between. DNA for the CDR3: TGCAGCGTTGTATTGTTGGGGGCAAATAACTACGAGCAGTACTTC. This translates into CSVVLLGANNYEQYF.

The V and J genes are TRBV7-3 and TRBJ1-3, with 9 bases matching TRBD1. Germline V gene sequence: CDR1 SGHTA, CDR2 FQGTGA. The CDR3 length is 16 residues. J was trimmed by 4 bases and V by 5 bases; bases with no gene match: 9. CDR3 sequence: CASSPQPGTGGNTIYF. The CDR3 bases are TGTGCCAGCAGCCCCCAACCCGGGACAGGGGGAAACACCATATATTTT. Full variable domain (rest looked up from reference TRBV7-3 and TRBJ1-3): GAGVSQTPSNKVTEKGKYVELRCDPISGHTALYWYRQSLGQGPEFLIYFQGTGAADDSGLPNDRFFAVRPEGSVSTLKIQRTERGDSAVYLCASSPQPGTGGNTIYFGEGSWLTVV.

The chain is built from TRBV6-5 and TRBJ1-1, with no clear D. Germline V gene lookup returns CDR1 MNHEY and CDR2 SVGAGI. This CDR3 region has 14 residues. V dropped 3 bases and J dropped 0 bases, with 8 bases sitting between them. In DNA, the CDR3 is TGTGCCAGCAGTTATAACAGATTGAACACTGAAGCTTTCTTT. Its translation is CASSYNRLNTEAFF.

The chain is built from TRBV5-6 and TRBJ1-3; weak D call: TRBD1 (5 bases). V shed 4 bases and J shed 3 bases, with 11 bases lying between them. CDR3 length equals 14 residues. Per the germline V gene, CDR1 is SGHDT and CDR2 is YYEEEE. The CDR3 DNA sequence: TGTGCCAGCAGCCCAGGGTATAGTGGAAACACCATATATTTT. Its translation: CASSPGYSGNTIYF.

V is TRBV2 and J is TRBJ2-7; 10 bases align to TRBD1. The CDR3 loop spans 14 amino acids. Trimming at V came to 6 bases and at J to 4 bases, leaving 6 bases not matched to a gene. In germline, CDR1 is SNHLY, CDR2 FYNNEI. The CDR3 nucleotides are TGTGCCAGCAGGGGGGACAGGGGAAGGTACGAGCAGTACTTC. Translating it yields CASRGDRGRYEQYF.

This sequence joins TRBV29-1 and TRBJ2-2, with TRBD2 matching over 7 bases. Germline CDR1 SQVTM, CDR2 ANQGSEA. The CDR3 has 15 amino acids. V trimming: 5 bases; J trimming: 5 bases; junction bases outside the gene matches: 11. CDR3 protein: CSVKKRDRPTGELFF. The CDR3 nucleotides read TGCAGCGTTAAAAAGCGGGATAGACCTACCGGGGAGCTGTTTTTT.

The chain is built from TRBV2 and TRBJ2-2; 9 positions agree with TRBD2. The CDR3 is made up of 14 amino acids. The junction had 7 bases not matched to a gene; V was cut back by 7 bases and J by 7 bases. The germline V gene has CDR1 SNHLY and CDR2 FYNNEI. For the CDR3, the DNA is TGTGCCAGCATATTATCTAGCGGGGACGGGGAGCTGTTTTTT. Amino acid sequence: CASILSSGDGELFF. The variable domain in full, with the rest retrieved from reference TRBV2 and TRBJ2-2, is EPEVTQTPSHQVTQMGQEVILRCVPISNHLYFYWYRQILGQKVEFLVSFYNNEISEKSEIFDDQFSVERPDGSNFTLKIRSTKLEDSAMYFCASILSSGDGELFFGEGSRLTVL.